The 22 T cell receptor beta chains given below trace back to one sample, sequenced in a study of shared clonotypes between healthy human individuals. Assay: immunoSEQ multiplex PCR; the TCRdb copy retains only in-frame clones and omits some. Of 2.3 million or so clones listed, approximately 93% were seen once; the top ten hold under 0.45%. Sequenced: naive CD4+ T cells from PBMCs. Subset: CD45RA+ positively selected. The receptors come from a man aged 18 to 30 in good health. Some clones in this sample may be carry-over from other donors' samples.

CDR3 sequence reads: CGGTASNYGYTF. The CDR3 coding sequence is TGCGGGGGGACCGCGTCTAACTATGGCTACACCTTC. This chain connects TRBV29-1 to TRBJ1-2, with a possible D match to TRBD1 (5 bases). This CDR3 contains 12 residues. Germline assignment: CDR1 SQVTM and CDR2 ANQGSEA.

V usage is TRBV7-8 and J usage is TRBJ2-3; D gene unclear. Trimming shortened V by 2 bases and J by 2 bases, and 11 bases separated the two germline ends. CDR1 and CDR2 from the germline V gene are SGHVS and FQNEAQ. This CDR3 contains 15 residues. The CDR3 bases are TGTGCCAGCAGCTTATTTAGCATCACCACAGATACGCAGTATTTT. It codes for CASSLFSITTDTQYF. The whole variable domain, remainder taken from reference TRBV7-8 and TRBJ2-3, is GAGVSQSPRYKVAKRGQDVALRCDPISGHVSLFWYQQALGQGPEFLTYFQNEAQLDKSGLPSDRFFAERPEGSVSTLKIQRTQQEDSAVYLCASSLFSITTDTQYFGPGTRLTVL.

The J gene is TRBJ2-1, the V gene TRBV7-2; no clear D. The CDR3 is 14 residues long. V dropped 5 bases and J dropped 10 bases, with 18 bases sitting between them. Per germline, CDR1 SGHTA and CDR2 FQGNSA. CDR3 residues: CASSEEPAVHEQFF. Written as DNA, the CDR3 is TGTGCCAGCAGCGAAGAACCCGCCGTACACGAGCAGTTCTTC.

The chain uses TRBV10-3 and TRBJ1-3; D not certain. Germline CDR1 and CDR2: ENHRY and SYGVKD. V lost 10 bases, J lost 4 bases, and 5 bases lay in between. There are 10 residues in the CDR3. This CDR3 reads CATQGNTIYF. The DNA for the CDR3 is TGTGCCACCCAGGGAAACACCATATATTTT.

On this clone: The sample has other DNA sequences that encode this CDR3 too. The V gene is TRBV5-1, the J gene TRBJ2-7; maybe TRBD1 (7 bases). CDR3 length: 15 residues. Trimming took 4 bases from V and 0 from J, leaving 14 bases between them. Germline assignment: CDR1 SGHRS and CDR2 YFSETQ. The CDR3 bases are TGCGCCAGCAGCCTTGGAGGGACAGACTCCTACGAGCAGTACTTC. This gives the protein CASSLGGTDSYEQYF.

The chain combines TRBV27 with TRBJ2-5; tentatively, D is TRBD2 (6 bases). The CDR3 contains 15 residues. Looked up from germline, CDR1 is MNHEY and CDR2 is SMNVEV (reference sequence). V lost 3 bases to trimming and J lost 5 bases, with 16 bases between them. As DNA, the CDR3 is TGTGCCAGCAGTTTCACCTCGATGGGGAGGGAGACCCAGTACTTC. Translated: CASSFTSMGRETQYF.

The chain couples TRBV25-1 to TRBJ2-1; 16 bases are a match to TRBD2. This CDR3 comprises 16 residues. The germline gives CDR1 MGHDK, CDR2 SYGVNS. After removal of 6 bases from V and 10 bases from J, the junction contained 9 bases not matched to a gene. CDR3 in DNA: TGTGCCAGCAGCTTCGGGACTAGCGGGAGGGTACGGGAGCAGTTCTTC. Translated: CASSFGTSGRVREQFF.

The V gene is TRBV25-1, the J gene TRBJ2-5; possibly TRBD2 for D (5 bases). This CDR3 is built from 14 residues. The V and J ends lost 6 bases and 1 base respectively, with 12 bases between them. The V gene's germline CDR1 is MGHDK and CDR2 SYGVNS. The CDR3 nucleotides are TGTGCCAGCAGCCGAGGGAGTTCCCAAGAGACCCAGTACTTC. Protein sequence: CASSRGSSQETQYF.

The chain has TRBV4-3 and TRBJ2-1; weak D call: TRBD2 (6 bases). V was clipped by 4 bases and J by 0 bases, with 13 bases between them. CDR1 and CDR2 (germline): LGHNA, YSLEER. CDR3 size: 16 residues. The CDR3 DNA sequence: TGCGCCAGCAGCCCCGAGTGGGGACTCTCCTACAATGAGCAGTTCTTC. The encoded protein is CASSPEWGLSYNEQFF.

The chain is built from TRBV7-3 and TRBJ2-5; 10 bases agree with TRBD2. Germline lookup yields CDR1 SGHTA and CDR2 FQGTGA. With V trimmed by 5 bases and J by 5 bases, 11 bases remained unmatched. The CDR3 extends over 16 amino acids. The CDR3 DNA sequence: TGTGCCAGCAGCCCTATGGGGCTAGCGGGAGTGGAGACCCAGTACTTC. Its protein is CASSPMGLAGVETQYF.

This rearrangement joins TRBV5-1 to TRBJ1-1; D may be TRBD1 (5 bases). The CDR3 contains 15 residues. The V gene lost 3 bases and the J gene lost 0 bases, with 12 bases spanning the gap. Germline CDR1 reads SGHRS; CDR2 reads YFSETQ. CDR3 nucleotides: TGCGCCAGCAGCTCAACCGGGACTGTGAACACTGAAGCTTTCTTT. Translating gives CASSSTGTVNTEAFF.

This chain connects TRBV5-4 to TRBJ2-7; unclear D gene. The length of the CDR3 is 15 residues. V gave up 0 bases and J gave up 3 bases, with 13 bases separating them. Germline CDR1 reads SGHNT; CDR2 reads YYREEE (reference sequence). This CDR3 reads CASSLDLSSLYEQYF. DNA of the CDR3: TGTGCCAGCAGCTTGGATCTTAGCAGCCTCTACGAGCAGTACTTC.

The chain links TRBV7-2 to TRBJ1-5; tentative D call: TRBD1 (5 bases). V lost 5 bases, J lost 5 bases, and 10 bases lay in between. Germline V CDR1 and CDR2: SGHTA, FQGNSA. This CDR3 has 13 residues. The CDR3 loop is CASSPRGDQPQHF. In nucleotides, the CDR3 is TGTGCCAGCAGCCCCCGGGGGGATCAGCCCCAGCATTTT.

The chain couples TRBV2 to TRBJ1-5; D perhaps matches TRBD1 (5 bases). Looked up from germline, CDR1 is SNHLY and CDR2 is FYNNEI. Trimming shortened V by 6 bases and J by 6 bases, and 9 bases separated the two germline ends. The CDR3 loop spans 12 amino acids. DNA for the CDR3: TGTGCCAGCAGCGACAGAACTCAGCCCCAGCATTTT. It codes for CASSDRTQPQHF.

The genes are TRBV28 and TRBJ1-2; the match to TRBD1 covers 9 bases. This CDR3 is built from 16 residues. CDR1 and CDR2 from the germline V gene are MDHEN and SYDVKM. J lost 7 bases, V lost 6 bases, and 15 bases had no gene match. The CDR3 nucleotides read TGTGCCAGCAGAAGTACAGGACAGGGGTCTACAGGTGGCTACACCTTC. The encoded protein is CASRSTGQGSTGGYTF.

CDR3 amino acids: CARSLLAGLHYNEQFF. The CDR3, as DNA: TGTGCCAGAAGCCTACTAGCGGGACTTCACTACAATGAGCAGTTCTTC. The V gene is TRBV5-3, the J gene TRBJ2-1; TRBD2 aligns across 10 bases. TRBV5-3 is placed among ORFs of uncertain function. V lost 4 bases and J lost 3; bases outside the gene matches: 7. The CDR3 extends over 16 amino acids.

V and J are TRBV28 and TRBJ2-7; D might be TRBD1 (6 bases). In germline, CDR1 is MDHEN, CDR2 SYDVKM. The CDR3 runs 15 residues. Trimming stripped 6 bases from V and 5 bases from J, with 20 bases between. The CDR3 DNA reads TGTGCCAGCAGGTCCCCCGGGACAACTCAGAACGAGCAGTACTTC. Translating gives CASRSPGTTQNEQYF.

This clone was recorded only once. The chain carries TRBV18 and TRBJ2-6; 7 bases are shared with TRBD1. Trimming at V came to 3 bases and at J to 0 bases, leaving 14 bases not matched to a gene. Germline V gives CDR1 KGHSH, CDR2 LQKENI. The length of the CDR3 is 20 residues. The CDR3 sequence: CASSPRDSLNVNSGANVLTF. The CDR3 region has the DNA TGTGCCAGCTCACCGAGGGACAGTCTGAACGTAAACTCTGGGGCCAACGTCCTGACTTTC.

This chain joins TRBV29-1 and TRBJ2-5, with a weak D call TRBD2 (5 bases). The CDR3 covers 11 residues. The germline CDR1 and CDR2 sequences are SQVTM and ANQGSEA. V lost 8 bases to trimming and J lost 4 bases, with 11 bases between them. The CDR3 reads CSPLRGETQYF. CDR3 in DNA: TGCAGCCCCCTCCGGGGAGAGACCCAGTACTTC.

The chain combines TRBV25-1 with TRBJ2-1, with 7 bases identical to TRBD2. The V segment lost 1 base and the J segment 0 bases; nucleotides outside the gene matches: 6. This CDR3 is built from 17 residues. Germline values: CDR1 MGHDK, CDR2 SYGVNS. The CDR3: CASSELSGGSSYNEQFF. The CDR3 DNA reads as TGTGCCAGCAGTGAATTATCGGGCGGGAGCTCCTACAATGAGCAGTTCTTC.

The chain employs TRBV7-9 and TRBJ1-2; D unresolved. CDR1 is SEHNR and CDR2 is FQNEAQ in the germline V gene (reference sequence). The V end was cut by 5 bases, the J end by 3 bases, with 16 bases between. The CDR3 consists of 15 residues. The DNA of the CDR3 is TGTGCCAGCAGCCACTGGGCCCAAGACGACTATGGCTACACCTTC. Protein product: CASSHWAQDDYGYTF. The full variable domain, completed using reference TRBV7-9 and TRBJ1-2, is DTGVSQNPRHKITKRGQNVTFRCDPISEHNRLYWYRQTLGQGPEFLTYFQNEAQLEKSRLLSDRFSAERPKGSFSTLEIQRTEQGDSAMYLCASSHWAQDDYGYTFGSGTRLTVV.

V is TRBV7-9 and J is TRBJ2-3; D ambiguous. The germline V gene encodes CDR1 SEHNR and CDR2 FQNEAQ (reference sequence). V was clipped by 1 base and J by 7 bases, with 9 bases between them. This CDR3 contains 13 residues. CDR3 sequence reads: CASSLEAVNTQYF. CDR3 nucleotide sequence: TGTGCCAGCAGCTTAGAGGCGGTCAATACGCAGTATTTT.